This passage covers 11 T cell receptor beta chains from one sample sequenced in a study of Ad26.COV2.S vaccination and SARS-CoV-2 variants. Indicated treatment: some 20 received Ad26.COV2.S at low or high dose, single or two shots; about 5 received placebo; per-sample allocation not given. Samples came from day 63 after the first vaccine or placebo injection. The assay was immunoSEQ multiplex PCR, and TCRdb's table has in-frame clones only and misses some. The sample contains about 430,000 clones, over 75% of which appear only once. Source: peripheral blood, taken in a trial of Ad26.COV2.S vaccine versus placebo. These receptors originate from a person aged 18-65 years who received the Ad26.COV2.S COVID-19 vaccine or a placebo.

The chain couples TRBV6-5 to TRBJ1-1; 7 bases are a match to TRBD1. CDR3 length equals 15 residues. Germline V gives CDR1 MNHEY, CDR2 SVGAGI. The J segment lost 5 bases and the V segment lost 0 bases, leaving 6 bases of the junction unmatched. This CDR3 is CASSYSQGEGTEAFF. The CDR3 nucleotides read TGTGCCAGCAGTTACTCGCAGGGGGAGGGAACTGAAGCTTTCTTT.

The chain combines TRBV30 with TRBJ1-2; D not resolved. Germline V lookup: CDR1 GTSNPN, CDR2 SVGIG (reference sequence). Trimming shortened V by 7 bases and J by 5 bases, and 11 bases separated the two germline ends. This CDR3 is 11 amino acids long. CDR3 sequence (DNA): TGTGCCTCCCCCCTCGAGTATGGCTACACCTTC. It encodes CASPLEYGYTF.

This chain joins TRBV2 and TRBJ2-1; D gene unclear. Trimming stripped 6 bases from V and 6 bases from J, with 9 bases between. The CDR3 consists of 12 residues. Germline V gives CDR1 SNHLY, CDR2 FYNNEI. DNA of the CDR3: TGTGCCAGCAGCAAACGCTTCAATGAGCAGTTCTTC. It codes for CASSKRFNEQFF.

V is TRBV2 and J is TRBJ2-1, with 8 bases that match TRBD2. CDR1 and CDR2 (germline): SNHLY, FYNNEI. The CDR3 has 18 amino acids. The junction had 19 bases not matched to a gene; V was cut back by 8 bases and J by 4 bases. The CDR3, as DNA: TGTGCCAGCTTCTACCCCGCCTCCGGGACTAGTCGTTACAATGAGCAGTTCTTC. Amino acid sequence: CASFYPASGTSRYNEQFF. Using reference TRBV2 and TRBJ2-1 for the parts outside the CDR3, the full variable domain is EPEVTQTPSHQVTQMGQEVILRCVPISNHLYFYWYRQILGQKVEFLVSFYNNEISEKSEIFDDQFSVERPDGSNFTLKIRSTKLEDSAMYFCASFYPASGTSRYNEQFFGPGTRLTVL.

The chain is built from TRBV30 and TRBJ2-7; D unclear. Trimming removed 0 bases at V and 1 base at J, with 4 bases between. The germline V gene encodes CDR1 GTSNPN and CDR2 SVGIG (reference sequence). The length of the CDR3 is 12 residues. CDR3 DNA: TGTGCCTGGAGTGTACAGTCCTACGAGCAGTACTTC. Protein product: CAWSVQSYEQYF.

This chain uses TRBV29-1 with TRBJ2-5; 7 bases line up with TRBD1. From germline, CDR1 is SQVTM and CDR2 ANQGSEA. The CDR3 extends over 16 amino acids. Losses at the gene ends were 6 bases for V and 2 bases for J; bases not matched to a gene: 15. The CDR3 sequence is CSVARQGAPVQETQYF. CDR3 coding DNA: TGCAGCGTCGCCCGACAGGGAGCCCCTGTGCAAGAGACCCAGTACTTC.

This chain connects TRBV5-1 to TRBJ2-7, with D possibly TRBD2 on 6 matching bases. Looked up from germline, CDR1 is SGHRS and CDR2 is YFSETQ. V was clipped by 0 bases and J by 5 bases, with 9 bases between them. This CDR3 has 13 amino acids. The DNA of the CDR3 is TGCGCCAGCAGCTTGGGGAGGGGCAACGAGCAGTACTTC. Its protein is CASSLGRGNEQYF.

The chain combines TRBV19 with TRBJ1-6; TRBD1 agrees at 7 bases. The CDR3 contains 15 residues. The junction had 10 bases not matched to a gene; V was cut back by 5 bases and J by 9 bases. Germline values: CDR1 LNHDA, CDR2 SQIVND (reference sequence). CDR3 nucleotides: TGTGCCAGTAGTCCCCGACAGGGATGGCGTTCACCCCTCCACTTT. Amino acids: CASSPRQGWRSPLHF. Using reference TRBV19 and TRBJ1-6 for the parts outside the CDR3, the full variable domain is DGGITQSPKYLFRKEGQNVTLSCEQNLNHDAMYWYRQDPGQGLRLIYYSQIVNDFQKGDIAEGYSVSREKKESFPLTVTSAQKNPTAFYLCASSPRQGWRSPLHFGNGTRLTVT.

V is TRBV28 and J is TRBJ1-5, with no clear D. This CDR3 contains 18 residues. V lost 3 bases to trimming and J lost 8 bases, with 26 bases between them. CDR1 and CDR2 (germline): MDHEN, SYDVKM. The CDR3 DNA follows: TGTGCCAGCAGTTTGTATTATAATAGGTACGGGCAACGTGAGCCCCAGCATTTT. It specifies CASSLYYNRYGQREPQHF. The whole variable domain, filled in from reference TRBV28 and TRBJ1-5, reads DVKVTQSSRYLVKRTGEKVFLECVQDMDHENMFWYRQDPGLGLRLIYFSYDVKMKEKGDIPEGYSVSREKKERFSLILESASTNQTSMYLCASSLYYNRYGQREPQHFGDGTRLSIL.

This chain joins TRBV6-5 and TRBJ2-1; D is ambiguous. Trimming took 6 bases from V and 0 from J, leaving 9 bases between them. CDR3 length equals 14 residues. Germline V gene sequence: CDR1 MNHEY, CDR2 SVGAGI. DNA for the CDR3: TGTGCCAGCAGCCCACGGTCCTCCTACAATGAGCAGTTCTTC. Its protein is CASSPRSSYNEQFF.

The CDR3 region has the DNA TGTGCCAGCAGCCCAGCGGGAAGACCCTACGAGCAGTACTTC. It specifies CASSPAGRPYEQYF. The genes are TRBV27 and TRBJ2-7; 7 bases map to TRBD2. Looked up from germline, CDR1 is MNHEY and CDR2 is SMNVEV (reference sequence). This CDR3 is built from 14 residues. The J segment lost 2 bases and the V segment lost 6 bases, leaving 7 bases of the junction unmatched.